This TCR beta chain originates from a study of OX40 agonist ivuxolimab in advanced cancers. Study at large: Patients enrolled in dose escalation were diagnosed with hepatocellular carcinoma, melanoma, renal cell or head and neck cancer. Three patients showed partial responses: one hepatocellular carcinoma and two cutaneous melanoma cases.

Some clones are missing from TCRdb's copy, which holds only in-frame ones; the method was immunoSEQ multiplex PCR. The data show about 73,000 clones, approximately 90% seen once. Comment on this clone: Its antigen is unidentified.

Whole-study findings and limits: Compared with CD4+, CD8+ T cells on average had more expanded clones.

V shed 3 bases and J 3 bases; nucleotides not matched to a gene: 10. CDR1 is SGDLS and CDR2 is YYNGEE in the germline V gene. This CDR3 comprises 16 residues. This chain joins TRBV9 and TRBJ2-3; TRBD2 aligns across 7 bases. This receptor was identified in an adult with an advanced solid tumor such as melanoma, head and neck, liver or kidney cancer. Material: CD4+ or CD8+ T cells sorted from blood, obtained in a trial of the OX40 agonist ivuxolimab. CDR3 residues: CASSAPSGGGTDTQYF. In DNA form, the CDR3 reads TGTGCCAGCAGCGCCCCTAGCGGCGGCGGGACAGATACGCAGTATTTT.